One sample yielded the 6 T cell receptor beta chains listed below, sequenced in a study of beta chain features in type 1 diabetes. The investigators reverse transcribed all of the isolated RNA, so they sequenced expressed TCRB transcripts. The method was immunoSEQ multiplex PCR; TCRdb's version includes in-frame clones alone and lacks a portion of them. The top ten clones hold 0.4% to 0.55% of a sample with tens of thousands of clones, approximately 32% of them seen once. The sample taken for sequencing was stem cell memory CD4+ T cells from blood. Receptor source: a woman between 18 and 29 years old in good health.

The chain is built from TRBV4-3 and TRBJ2-2, with D possibly TRBD1 on 5 matching bases. Germline CDR1 reads LGHNA; CDR2 reads YSLEER. This CDR3 has 14 amino acids. V gave up 6 bases and J gave up 4 bases, with 12 bases separating them. Written as DNA, the CDR3 is TGCGCCAGCAGTCTCGGTAGGGGCACCGGGGAGCTGTTTTTT. This encodes CASSLGRGTGELFF.

This clone occurred a few times. The chain carries TRBV10-3 and TRBJ2-1; 12 bases align to TRBD2. The CDR3 sequence is 14 residues long. Germline assignment: CDR1 ENHRY and CDR2 SYGVKD. V was clipped by 6 bases and J by 8 bases; unmatched bases: 5. CDR3 residues: CAIRTTSGSDEQFF. The CDR3 region has the DNA TGTGCCATCAGGACGACTAGCGGGAGCGATGAGCAGTTCTTC.

The chain carries TRBV5-6 and TRBJ1-4; D not resolved. Trimming left V 1 base short and J 2 bases short, with 6 bases between. The length of the CDR3 is 14 residues. Germline values: CDR1 SGHDT, CDR2 YYEEEE. The CDR3 nucleotides are TGTGCCAGCAGCTTGTGGCATACTAATGAAAAACTGTTTTTT. Translated: CASSLWHTNEKLFF.

This chain uses TRBV29-1 with TRBJ1-2, with 10 bases identical to TRBD1. V lost 4 bases and J lost 3; bases outside the gene matches: 5. This CDR3 contains 14 residues. In germline, CDR1 is SQVTM, CDR2 ANQGSEA. CDR3 coding DNA: TGCAGCGTTGGGTGGACAGGGGGGGACTATGGCTACACCTTC. Translating gives CSVGWTGGDYGYTF.

Only a few counts were recorded for this clone. The chain is built from TRBV29-1 and TRBJ2-1; the match to TRBD2 covers 8 bases. The CDR3 consists of 13 residues. With 4 bases clipped from V and 8 bases from J, the junction kept 7 bases outside the gene matches. CDR1 and CDR2 from the germline V gene are SQVTM and ANQGSEA. CDR3 sequence: CSVVRREADEQFF. The CDR3 nucleotides are TGCAGCGTTGTAAGGCGGGAGGCGGATGAGCAGTTCTTC.

This clone has more than one count but fewer than ten. The CDR3 DNA sequence: TGTGCCTGGAGTGTACTCCGGACGAAAACTAGTGGGGACACTGAAGCTTTCTTT. This codes for CAWSVLRTKTSGDTEAFF. This rearrangement joins TRBV30 to TRBJ1-1; D call uncertain. With 0 bases removed from V and 3 bases from J, the gap between germline ends came to 23 bases. CDR1 is GTSNPN and CDR2 is SVGIG in the germline V gene (reference sequence). The CDR3 length is 18 residues.